The T cell receptor (beta chain) under discussion was sequenced for a study of cytomegalovirus exposure and HLA in healthy donors. Study information: Earlier, 95 million to 120 million unique TCR beta sequences were recovered from about 170 million T cells by an analysis. Overall study findings and caveats: Rare TCR sequences dominated, though some public TCRs recurred in many donors. Later analysis associated a missense DCLRE1C variant with TCR beta V- and J-gene trimming. Being indistinguishable, some V segments were excluded, TRBV6-2 and TRBV6-3 among them.

About this clone: The antigen remains undetermined.

PCR employed 60 Vbeta and 13 Jbeta primers. Repertoires were generated with immunoSEQ multiplex PCR, while TCRdb's copy carries only in-frame clones and drops some. The table has some 200,000 clones, 70% to 80% seen once. The V end lost 2 bases, the J end lost 0 bases, and 10 bases lay between the germline ends. Germline V lookup: CDR1 LNHDA, CDR2 SQIVND (reference sequence). The CDR3 loop spans 15 amino acids. This chain uses TRBV19 with TRBJ1-1; no clear D. The material sequenced was PBMCs. The TCR sequence derives from a girl aged 10-17 years in good health and CMV-seropositive. The CDR3 bases are TGTGCCAGTAGTATACGGGAAGGCTTGAACACTGAAGCTTTCTTT. This sequence encodes CASSIREGLNTEAFF.